The rows below give T cell receptor beta chains drawn from one sample of a study of identical twins. TCRdb ran MiXCR on the 5' RACE reads and lists one entry per CDR3 protein. The repertoire has about 480,000 distinct CDR3 sequences, more than 13% of them found once; the top ten carry about 0.54%. This sample was shared with a second study, whose subject was yellow fever vaccine responses in identical twins.

Sequencing used CD4+ T cells sorted from blood. These receptors all come from a young woman in good health. Both conserved end residues are trimmed from each CDR3. The order of the fields is clone size, V gene, J gene, CDR3 protein. A clone size is listed for some rows: how often the clone was seen (once, few, many), or a class if it is expanded.

size: -; V: TRBV30; J: TRBJ1-1; CDR3: AWRPGQGAGLKRNTEAF
size: -; V: TRBV7-3; J: TRBJ2-1; CDR3: ASSFVGGTYNEQF
size: few; V: TRBV7-9; J: TRBJ1-3; CDR3: ASSSTPRQGSGNTIY
size: -; V: TRBV29-1; J: TRBJ2-1; CDR3: SVGGAGLYNEQF
size: many; V: TRBV5-1; J: TRBJ2-2; CDR3: ASSYGQLTGELF
size: -; V: TRBV7-2; J: TRBJ2-7; CDR3: ASSLVVSGTYEQY
size: few; V: TRBV28; J: TRBJ2-7; CDR3: ASSSGGLGEQY
size: once; V: TRBV5-1; J: TRBJ2-2; CDR3: ASSLGDRGNGELF
size: -; V: TRBV5-1; J: TRBJ2-1; CDR3: ASSLSGTPLDEQF
size: many; V: TRBV12-3/TRBV12-4; J: TRBJ2-7; CDR3: ASSLSGQGADEQY
size: -; V: TRBV6-5; J: TRBJ2-5; CDR3: ASSWAFKETQY
size: -; V: TRBV5-1; J: TRBJ2-3; CDR3: ASRTGTGGAGTQY
size: -; V: TRBV28; J: TRBJ2-7; CDR3: ASSSRGAGAYEQY
size: few; V: TRBV15; J: TRBJ1-1; CDR3: ATSRQTLNTEAF
size: -; V: TRBV2; J: TRBJ1-2; CDR3: ASSDPGTGGNGYT
size: few; V: TRBV6-2/TRBV6-3; J: TRBJ1-5; CDR3: ASSYVALGRQPQH
size: few; V: TRBV20-1; J: TRBJ2-3; CDR3: SARDVSTSTDTQY
size: -; V: TRBV10-2; J: TRBJ2-5; CDR3: ASSGKLENGQETQY
size: few; V: TRBV5-1; J: TRBJ2-7; CDR3: ASSPGQVQSPQY
size: few; V: TRBV5-1; J: TRBJ2-1; CDR3: ASSDWASAYNEQF
size: -; V: TRBV29-1; J: TRBJ2-5; CDR3: SVVLGLEETQY
size: -; V: TRBV6-2/TRBV6-3; J: TRBJ1-1; CDR3: ASSYQGEGTEAF
size: -; V: TRBV7-8; J: TRBJ1-4; CDR3: ASSSRTTNEKLF
size: -; V: TRBV5-1; J: TRBJ2-5; CDR3: ASSSAGASQETQY
size: few; V: TRBV6-5; J: TRBJ2-5; CDR3: ASGEWGETQY
size: few; V: TRBV28; J: TRBJ1-2; CDR3: ASTLTGGAHGYT
size: -; V: TRBV2; J: TRBJ1-5; CDR3: ASSDRQGNQPQH
size: few; V: TRBV15; J: TRBJ2-3; CDR3: ATSRDRQGRSDTQY
size: few; V: TRBV7-6; J: TRBJ1-4; CDR3: ASSPIQGGSEKLF
size: many; V: TRBV20-1; J: TRBJ2-2; CDR3: SARVGSHRGTGELF
size: many; V: TRBV15; J: TRBJ2-1; CDR3: ATSRGENEQF
size: few; V: TRBV28; J: TRBJ1-3; CDR3: ASQNTGVGNTIY
size: few; V: TRBV28; J: TRBJ2-3; CDR3: ASTLLGTADTQY
size: -; V: TRBV4-3; J: TRBJ2-5; CDR3: ASSQEWGIQETQY
size: -; V: TRBV20-1; J: TRBJ1-4; CDR3: SVFAGEEKLF
size: few; V: TRBV18; J: TRBJ2-5; CDR3: ASSPPGVRETQY
size: -; V: TRBV7-2; J: TRBJ2-2; CDR3: ASRWSSGELF
size: few; V: TRBV10-3; J: TRBJ2-3; CDR3: AILDFPGASTDTQY
size: few; V: TRBV4-3; J: TRBJ2-5; CDR3: ASSQEASGTLETQY
size: -; V: TRBV4-1; J: TRBJ2-2; CDR3: ASSQGVSGIGELF
size: few; V: TRBV5-1; J: TRBJ1-5; CDR3: ASSFDRDQPQH
size: -; V: TRBV14; J: TRBJ2-3; CDR3: ASSHRDPSGADTQY
size: few; V: TRBV28; J: TRBJ2-7; CDR3: ASSPGVAASSYEQY
size: few; V: TRBV12-3/TRBV12-4; J: TRBJ2-3; CDR3: ASSDRGVGTDTQY
size: few; V: TRBV28; J: TRBJ2-7; CDR3: ASSFLPLGNHEQY
size: few; V: TRBV3-1; J: TRBJ1-6; CDR3: ASSLREGNSPLH
size: -; V: TRBV5-1; J: TRBJ2-3; CDR3: ASSYEGTPRVPDTQY